Shown below are 21 T cell receptor beta chains from a single sample sequenced in a study of T cells in women clearing cervical HPV infection. The protocol was immunoSEQ multiplex PCR, while the TCRdb copy is restricted to in-frame clones and leaves out a portion. The sample features 30,000 to 40,000 clones, with 6.5% to 9% in its top ten. Sequencing was carried out using blood buffy coat. All receptors come from a woman aged 18 to 69 with a cervical HPV16 infection that either progressed to CIN3+ or cleared (not recorded which).

Worth noting for this clone: The read ends 3 residues before the CDR3 terminus; that terminus is restored from the germline J gene. J is TRBJ2-2 and V is TRBV5-1; D not resolved. There are 13 residues in the CDR3. The V end lost 4 bases, the J end lost 1 base, and 5 bases lay between the germline ends. From germline, CDR1 is SGHRS and CDR2 YFSETQ. CDR3 in amino acids: CASSQQNTGELFF. CDR3 DNA, as far as it was read: TGCGCCAGCAGCCAACAGAACACCGGGGAG.

The CDR3 DNA, read in part, is TGCGCCAGCAGCTCAACAGGGAGAAGTGGC. Translation: CASSSTGRSG. From start to end, the CDR3 is CASSSTGRSGYTF. The chain is built from TRBV5-1 and TRBJ1-2, with a weak D call TRBD1 (6 bases). The read comes to an end 3 residues before the CDR3 does, leaving the germline J gene to fill in the end. V gave up 3 bases and J gave up 7 bases, with 13 bases separating them. The germline V gene has CDR1 SGHRS and CDR2 YFSETQ. This CDR3 has 13 residues.

On this clone: The read terminates 3 residues before the CDR3 end, so the remaining end is supplied by the germline J gene. The rearrangement uses TRBV18 and TRBJ1-1; weak D call: TRBD1 (5 bases). CDR1 KGHSH and CDR2 LQKENI come from the germline V gene. The CDR3 spans 13 residues. CDR3 DNA, as far as it was read: TGTGCCAGCTCACCGCAGGGCCTTTACGAG. Protein product: CASSPQGLYE. The CDR3 as a whole reads CASSPQGLYEAFF.

Concerning this clone: Read coverage stops 3 residues before the CDR3 terminus; the germline J gene supplies the remainder. The V call is TRBV11-2, the J call TRBJ2-7, with D unclear. Trimming shortened V by 1 base and J by 0 bases, and 7 bases separated the two germline ends. CDR1 is SGHAT and CDR2 is FQNNGV in the germline V gene. The CDR3 runs to 14 residues. The covered CDR3 bases are TGTGCCAGCAGCTTAGGGGCAGACTCCTACGAG. Translating gives CASSLGADSYE. The whole CDR3 sequence is CASSLGADSYEQYF.

In regard to this clone: The CDR3 goes on 3 residues after the read ends, and that part is filled in from the germline J gene. The chain carries TRBV20-1 and TRBJ2-3; the match to TRBD2 covers 8 bases. The CDR3 has 14 amino acids. Per germline, CDR1 DFQATT and CDR2 SNEGSKA (reference sequence). The CDR3 reads CSVKIAGRGSAQYF. The CDR3 bases that were read are TGCAGTGTTAAAATAGCGGGGAGAGGATCGGCG.

Details on this clone: Read coverage stops 3 residues before the CDR3 terminus; the germline J gene supplies the remainder. The genes are TRBV7-8 and TRBJ1-4; 7 bases are shared with TRBD1. The CDR3 contains 14 residues. The germline V gene has CDR1 SGHVS and CDR2 FQNEAQ. This chain's CDR3 is CASLAAGGNEKLFF. CDR3 DNA (partial): TGTGCTAGCCTGGCGGCAGGGGGGAATGAAAAA.

Comments on this clone: Coverage ceases 3 residues before the CDR3 finishes, and the germline J gene fills in the end. The J gene is TRBJ1-4, the V gene TRBV5-1; D is possibly TRBD1 (6 bases). V lost 3 bases to trimming and J lost 8 bases, with 14 bases between them. CDR3 length equals 14 residues. The germline gives CDR1 SGHRS, CDR2 YFSETQ. The CDR3 spells CASSWGQGKEKLFF. The CDR3 DNA, read in part, is TGCGCCAGCAGCTGGGGCCAGGGGAAAGAAAAA.

About this clone itself: Read data end 3 residues before the CDR3 end; the end is taken from the germline J gene. This chain connects TRBV2 to TRBJ2-2; TRBD1 might be the D (5 bases). The CDR3 consists of 14 residues. Germline CDR1 and CDR2: SNHLY and FYNNEI. CDR3 amino acids: CASSGWGLNEKLFF. CDR3 DNA, as far as it was read: TGTGCCAGCAGTGGTTGGGGCCTCAATGAAAAG.

Points on this clone: The read falls 3 residues short of the CDR3 end, and the missing part is taken from the germline J gene. The gene calls are TRBV10-1 and TRBJ1-6, with unresolved D. Per germline, CDR1 WNHNN and CDR2 SYGVQD (reference sequence). The CDR3 is made up of 15 amino acids. The V end was cut by 4 bases, the J end by 8 bases, with 15 bases between. The CDR3 spells CASSVVQCLDSPLHF. The DNA read from the CDR3 is TGCGCCAGCAGTGTAGTACAGTGCCTCGATTCACCC.

On this clone itself: The read terminates 3 residues before the CDR3 end, so the remaining end is supplied by the germline J gene. The chain links TRBV20-1 to TRBJ2-7; D unresolved. The V gene lost 1 base and the J gene lost 5 bases, with 6 bases spanning the gap. The germline V gene encodes CDR1 DFQATT and CDR2 SNEGSKA (reference sequence). The CDR3 has 11 amino acids. CDR3 protein: CSARVRDEQYF. The sequenced part of the CDR3 DNA is TGCAGTGCTAGAGTACGCGACGAG.

Its frequency marks this clone as medium-sized. From the germline J gene comes the end of the CDR3, since the read stops 3 residues before it. The rearrangement links TRBV29-1 to TRBJ2-5; D tentatively reads TRBD1 or TRBD2 (5 bases each). Germline CDR1 and CDR2: SQVTM and ANQGSEA. The CDR3 consists of 15 residues. V shed 3 bases and J shed 7 bases, with 21 bases lying between them. The CDR3 DNA, read in part, is TGCAGCGTTGACAGAGAGGGGCAGGAAATGGGGACC. Translating it yields CSVDREGQEMGT. The whole CDR3 protein is CSVDREGQEMGTQYF. The full variable domain, completed using reference TRBV29-1 and TRBJ2-5, is SAVISQKPSRDICQRGTSLTIQCQVDSQVTMMFWYRQQPGQSLTLIATANQGSEATYESGFVIDKFPISRPNLTFSTLTVSNMSPEDSSIYLCSVDREGQEMGTQYFGPGTRLLVL.

A remark on this clone: The read falls 3 residues short of the CDR3 end, and the missing part is taken from the germline J gene. The V call is TRBV7-2, the J call TRBJ1-5; 7 nucleotides align to TRBD1. Germline values: CDR1 SGHTA, CDR2 FQGNSA. The CDR3 length is 15 residues. Unmatched junction bases numbered 1, after V lost 2 bases and J lost 0 bases. The chain's CDR3 is CASSLRQGSNQPQHF. Partial CDR3 DNA: TGTGCCAGCAGCTTAAGACAGGGTAGCAATCAGCCC.

As regards this clone: The DNA ends 3 residues before the CDR3 does, and the rest of the CDR3 is filled in from the germline J gene. V is TRBV29-1 and J is TRBJ2-3; no definite D call. Germline values: CDR1 SQVTM, CDR2 ANQGSEA. CDR3 size: 11 residues. The DNA read from the CDR3 is TGCAGCGTTGGAGTAGAAGAGACG. Translation gives CSVGVEET. The whole CDR3 sequence is CSVGVEETQYF.

As to this clone: The read terminates 3 residues ahead of where the CDR3 ends, so the germline J gene completes it. The chain links TRBV7-2 to TRBJ1-2, with D uncertain. The germline V gene encodes CDR1 SGHTA and CDR2 FQGNSA. The CDR3 is 13 amino acids. Partial CDR3 DNA: TGTGCCAGCAGCTCTACTAGAGCCCTCGAC. Translated, it gives CASSSTRALD. The CDR3, in full, reads CASSSTRALDYTF.

Regarding this clone: The read ends 3 residues before the CDR3 terminus; that terminus is restored from the germline J gene. This chain connects TRBV23-1 to TRBJ1-4; 7 bases map to TRBD1. TRBV23-1 qualifies as an ORF whose function is uncertain. This CDR3 has 15 amino acids. J gave up 4 bases and V 4 bases, and 6 bases lay outside the gene matches. Incomplete CDR3 DNA: TGCGCCAGCAGTCCGGACCGGGACAGTAATGAAAAA. It encodes CASSPDRDSNEK. The whole CDR3 protein reads CASSPDRDSNEKLFF.

A word on this clone: The read ends 3 residues early relative to the CDR3; the germline J gene fills the gap. The gene calls are TRBV19 and TRBJ1-2; the match to TRBD1 covers 7 bases. The CDR3 is 14 residues long. The germline V gene has CDR1 LNHDA and CDR2 SQIVND (reference sequence). CDR3 in amino acids: CASSWRGQPYDYTF. The CDR3 bases that were read are TGTGCCAGTAGTTGGCGGGGACAGCCCTACGAC.

As for this clone: The read terminates 3 residues ahead of where the CDR3 ends, so the germline J gene completes it. The chain has TRBV6-1 and TRBJ1-1; possible D gene TRBD1, 5 bases. Trimming cost V 4 bases and J 0 bases, with 6 bases left between them. CDR3 length equals 13 residues. Per germline, CDR1 MNHNS and CDR2 SASEGT. The sequenced part of the CDR3 DNA is TGTGCCAGCAGTGCAGGGATGAACACTGAA. Protein sequence: CASSAGMNTE. The full CDR3 reads CASSAGMNTEAFF.

Concerning this clone: An end of the junction does not agree with germline; a read error may underlie this. The CDR3 end lies 3 residues beyond the end of the read and is filled in from the germline J gene. The chain combines TRBV4-2 with TRBJ2-7, with no clear D. This CDR3 is built from 15 residues. Germline loops: CDR1 LGHNA, CDR2 YNFKEQ. CDR3 amino acids: CASSQDRSEPYEQYF. The sequenced CDR3 bases are TGCGCCAGCAGCCAAGATCGATCAGAACCCTACGAG.

Details on this clone: The read halts 3 residues ahead of the CDR3 end, with the missing end drawn from the germline J gene. V gene TRBV5-4 combines with J gene TRBJ2-3; no firm D call. CDR1 and CDR2 (germline): SGHNT, YYREEE (reference sequence). The CDR3 has 15 amino acids. Trimming pared 0 bases from V and 3 bases from J, leaving 11 bases between. The CDR3 sequence is CASSLEAKGTDTQYF. The part of the CDR3 DNA that was read is TGTGCCAGCAGCTTGGAGGCCAAAGGGACAGATACG.

Remarks on this clone: With the read ending 3 residues before the CDR3 end, the germline J gene is used to fill in that end. The chain joins TRBV7-2 to TRBJ1-2, with D hard to call. The CDR3 loop spans 14 amino acids. Per germline, CDR1 SGHTA and CDR2 FQGNSA. Partial CDR3 DNA: TGTGCCAGCAGCTTAGGTCTCGCCGCGAAGGGC. It codes for CASSLGLAAKG. The CDR3, in full, reads CASSLGLAAKGYTF.

With regard to this clone: The CDR3 end is not reached by the read, which stops 3 residues before it; the germline J gene fills it in. The J gene is TRBJ2-7, the V gene TRBV20-1; either TRBD1 or TRBD2 may supply D (5 bases each). V gave up 1 base and J gave up 4 bases, with 14 bases separating them. This CDR3 is 14 amino acids long. Germline CDR1 DFQATT, CDR2 SNEGSKA (reference sequence). The covered CDR3 bases are TGCAGTGCTAGAGCAATGAGGGGCAGTTACGAG. It encodes CSARAMRGSYE. The CDR3, in full, reads CSARAMRGSYEQYF.